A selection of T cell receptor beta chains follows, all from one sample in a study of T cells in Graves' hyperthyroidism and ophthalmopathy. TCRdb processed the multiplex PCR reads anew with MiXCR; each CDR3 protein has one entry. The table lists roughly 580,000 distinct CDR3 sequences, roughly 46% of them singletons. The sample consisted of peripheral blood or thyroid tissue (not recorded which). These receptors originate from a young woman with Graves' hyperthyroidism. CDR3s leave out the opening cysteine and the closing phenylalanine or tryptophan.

ASSPSGRVDTQY,TRBJ2-3,12,TRBV10-2
ASSLALSGANVLT,TRBJ2-6,13,TRBV7-2
ASGWAGGGTGELF,TRBJ2-2,13,TRBV9
SVSGPTNEQY,TRBJ2-7,10,TRBV29-1
SVGITEAF,TRBJ1-1,8,TRBV29-1
ASSLYDISYEQY,TRBJ2-7,12,TRBV9
ASSLLAPGNTGELF,TRBJ2-2,14,TRBV7-7
ASSGNGGSYGYT,TRBJ1-2,12,TRBV25-1
SVEDGTGWPYEQY,TRBJ2-7,13,TRBV29-1
ASSLVGPYYEQY,TRBJ2-7,12,TRBV7-9
ASSMRFGQGNEKLF,TRBJ1-4,14,TRBV19
AIKGNTEAF,TRBJ1-1,9,TRBV10-3
ASSDSLTGINSPLH,TRBJ1-6,14,TRBV19
ASSVGSSFLGELF,TRBJ2-2,13,TRBV9
SGGTDYGYT,TRBJ1-2,9,TRBV29-1
ASSFRTGDYYEQY,TRBJ2-7,13,TRBV5-1
ASSRIPGQVEGS,TRBJ2-7,12,TRBV2
ASRVEGNLNSPLH,TRBJ1-6,13,TRBV5-1
ATRPPDVGQPQETQY,TRBJ2-5,15,TRBV15
SVATGNTGELF,TRBJ2-2,11,TRBV29-1
ATSDFTGDAPQH,TRBJ1-5,12,TRBV24-1
ASSSTSGSTLYEQY,TRBJ2-7,14,TRBV7-9
ASSHVREKLF,TRBJ1-4,10,TRBV6-1
ASSPKMGLGNTEAF,TRBJ1-1,14,TRBV7-9
ASSYRSVQGVTGELF,TRBJ2-2,15,TRBV6-5
ASSVAGGNQPQH,TRBJ1-5,12,TRBV9
ASSLTGVGNQPQH,TRBJ1-5,13,TRBV5-1
ASSERTGGQPQH,TRBJ1-5,12,TRBV2
ASSPRTGTAFEAF,TRBJ1-1,13,TRBV9
ASSQQDRDYGYT,TRBJ1-2,12,TRBV12-3/TRBV12-4
SLAEVDYGYT,TRBJ1-2,10,TRBV29-1
ASSSQVGPETQY,TRBJ2-5,12,TRBV7-9
ASSWGDRGDEAF,TRBJ1-1,12,TRBV5-1
AISVVGNTIY,TRBJ1-3,10,TRBV10-3